A selection of T cell receptor beta chains follows, all from one sample in a study of T cells after yellow fever vaccination. TCRdb analysed the 5' RACE reads with MiXCR anew, one entry per CDR3 protein. Of 300,000 to 400,000 distinct CDR3 sequences listed, approximately 5.7% are singletons. This sample comprised PBMCs, obtained 5 days after the yellow fever booster vaccination. These receptors were collected from a man aged 30 to 39 who received the YFV17D yellow fever vaccine. Both conserved end residues are part of each CDR3. Each record gives: J gene, clone size, D gene, V gene, CDR3 DNA, CDR3 protein. A D gene is named only where the DNA matches it firmly. The size entry is marked missing in some rows and otherwise reads once, few, many or a size class.

>TRBJ2-7|many|TRBD2|TRBV6-2/TRBV6-3
TGTGCCAGCAGTTACACTCGTATGGGACTAGCGGGAGACCGCGGAGGGTACGAGCAGTACTTC
CASSYTRMGLAGDRGGYEQYF
>TRBJ2-7|few|.|TRBV15
TGTGCCACCAGCAGAGATAGGGGACAACCCTACGAGCAGTACTTC
CATSRDRGQPYEQYF
>TRBJ2-5|many|.|TRBV12-3/TRBV12-4
TGTGCCAGCAGCGACAGGGGAGGGCGAGAGACCCAGTACTTC
CASSDRGGRETQYF
>TRBJ1-5|.|.|TRBV7-2
TGTGCCAGCAGCTTAGGGATACGTGAATCCCAGCATTTT
CASSLGIRESQHF
>TRBJ2-5|few|TRBD2|TRBV5-3
TGTGCCAGAAGGAAAGGACTAGCGGGAGGCCACCGGGAGACCCAGTACTTC
CARRKGLAGGHRETQYF
>TRBJ2-7|many|.|TRBV20-1
TGCAGTGCTAGCCCACTGGGACTGCACTCCTACGAGCAGTACTTC
CSASPLGLHSYEQYF
>TRBJ2-7|.|.|TRBV7-9
TGTGCCAGCCTACAGTCAAGCTCCTACGAGCAGTGCTTC
CASLQSSSYEQCF
>TRBJ2-5|.|TRBD2|TRBV7-9
TGTGCCAGCAGTCGAACTAGCGGGGCCCCCCAAGAGACCCAGTACTTC
CASSRTSGAPQETQYF
>TRBJ2-7|many|.|TRBV7-2
TGTGCCAGCAGCCGGATCGGTTACGAGCAGTACTTC
CASSRIGYEQYF
>TRBJ1-2|.|TRBD1|TRBV30
TGTGCCCGACGGACAGGGACTAACTATGGCTACACCTTC
CARRTGTNYGYTF
>TRBJ2-7|.|.|TRBV27
TGTGCCAGCAGAGGGACTGGTACCTACGAGCTGTACTTC
CASRGTGTYELYF
>TRBJ2-5|few|.|TRBV7-6
TGTGCCAGCAGCTTAAATAGTGTAGGTCAAGAGACCCAGTACTTC
CASSLNSVGQETQYF
>TRBJ2-1|many|TRBD2|TRBV27
TGTGCCAGCACCCCCCCTAGGGGAGCGGGAGTGTTTCATGAGCAGTTCTTC
CASTPPRGAGVFHEQFF
>TRBJ2-5|many|.|TRBV4-2
TGTGCCAGCAGCCAAGATCGTGGCCAGTACTTC
CASSQDRGQYF
>TRBJ2-5|few|TRBD2|TRBV7-2
TGTGCCAGCAGCTTAGGGACTAGCGGGACTCTCCAAGAGACCCAGTACTTC
CASSLGTSGTLQETQYF
>TRBJ2-7|few|.|TRBV2
TGTGCCAGCAGCATCAGGGATATCGTTAGCGAGCAGTACTTC
CASSIRDIVSEQYF
>TRBJ1-1|few|.|TRBV11-3
TGTGCCAGCTCTCGCGGTATGAACACTGAAGCTTTCTTT
CASSRGMNTEAFF
>TRBJ2-5|many|TRBD2|TRBV5-1
TGCGCCAGCAGCACTGGACTAGCCCGGGGGGAAGAGACCCAGTACTTC
CASSTGLARGEETQYF
>TRBJ2-1|few|TRBD2|TRBV7-2
TGTGCCAGCAGCTTAGCCGGGACTAACTCCTACAATGAGCAGTTCTTC
CASSLAGTNSYNEQFF
>TRBJ2-7|many|.|TRBV25-1
TGTGCCAGCAGCGGAATGGATAGCTTAAGCGAGCAGTACTTC
CASSGMDSLSEQYF
>TRBJ2-1|.|TRBD2|TRBV7-9
TGTGCCAGCAGCGTAGTACTAGCGGCCCCCTACAATGAGCAGTTCTTC
CASSVVLAAPYNEQFF
>TRBJ1-4|few|.|TRBV19
TGTGCCAGTAAACGGGCTCCAGCAACTAATGAAAAACTGTTTTTT
CASKRAPATNEKLFF
>TRBJ2-7|many|.|TRBV9
TGTGCCAGCAGCGTAGGACCTCCGGGGGTCGCCTACGAGCAGTACTTC
CASSVGPPGVAYEQYF